This section outlines one T cell receptor beta chain sequence together with its context. These data belong to a study of blood T cell repertoires in COVID-19. As for the study in general: PBMCs, B-cell-depleted T cells, or T cells were the source of the cDNA or gDNA that made up the material.

Across under 25 US areas, participants ranged in age from about 18 to 100 years. Original analysis: It was from reference gene primer amplification that nucleated cell counts were estimated. TCRdb's copy holds only in-frame clones and misses some; the assay was immunoSEQ multiplex PCR. The D gene and trimming were derived from the DNA, and the V and J assignments and clone size from that table. The sample yields roughly 240,000 clones, roughly 83% seen once. The CDR3 sequence is 16 residues long. Germline-derived CDR1 and CDR2 are SGHKS and YYEKEE (reference sequence). The V segment lost 0 bases and the J segment 4 bases; nucleotides outside the gene matches: 5.

The specimen was PBMCs or T cells enriched from blood (not recorded which). The chain combines TRBV5-5 with TRBJ1-2; 11 nucleotides match TRBD1. This clonotype was sampled from a woman aged 50 to 60 who had recovered from COVID-19. CDR3 amino acids: CASSLATGTGGYGYTF. CDR3 DNA: TGTGCCAGCAGCTTGGCCACCGGGACAGGGGGCTATGGCTACACCTTC.